The entry below describes one T cell receptor beta chain. This CDR3 region has 15 residues. V gave up 8 bases and J gave up 1 base, with 14 bases separating them. The germline V gene encodes CDR1 SNHLY and CDR2 FYNNEI. The entry originates in a study of blood T cell repertoires in COVID-19. The participants were between about 18 and 95 years old and came from fewer than 25 US areas. Two negative PCRs, clearance, or symptom resolution had been documented for recovered Cohort 3 donors. Per the study methods: Using reference gene primer amplification, nucleated cell counts were estimated. The data were produced by immunoSEQ multiplex PCR, yet TCRdb's version contains in-frame clones alone and is incomplete. Clone size and V and J calls were adopted from that table, with D and trimming inferred from the DNA. In the table there are 250,000 or so clones, about 82% of which are singletons.

The sequenced material came from PBMCs or T cells enriched from blood (not recorded which). This TCR was recovered from a woman in her forties or fifties who had recovered from COVID-19. The chain links TRBV2 to TRBJ2-2; TRBD1 is a possible D gene (6 bases). The CDR3 DNA reads as TGTGCCAGCCAAACCCCAGGGGTGAACACCGGGGAGCTGTTTTTT. Its translation: CASQTPGVNTGELFF.